This TCR beta chain was recovered during a study of blood T cell repertoires in COVID-19. Study overall: Samples of COVID-19 (acute and convalescent) were obtained from the United States, Italy and Spain. PBMCs, B-cell-depleted T cells, or T cells were the source of the cDNA or gDNA that made up the material.

V lost 2 bases to trimming and J lost 0 bases, with 17 bases between them. This CDR3 spans 18 amino acids. CDR1 SEHNR and CDR2 FQNEAQ come from the germline V gene (reference sequence). Per the original methods: Estimation of nucleated cell counts relied on the amplification of reference gene primers. The data were produced by immunoSEQ multiplex PCR, yet TCRdb's version contains in-frame clones alone and is incomplete. Clone size and V and J calls were adopted from that table, with D and trimming inferred from the DNA. The data show around 150,000 clones, about 80% seen once. The V and J genes are TRBV7-9 and TRBJ1-3; the D gene is possibly TRBD1 (6 bases). This clonotype originated in a woman of 80 years or more with acute or convalescent COVID-19. The sample consisted of peripheral blood. CDR3 in amino acids: CASSLLSYRARSGNTIYF. In DNA form, the CDR3 reads TGTGCCAGCAGCTTATTGTCCTACAGGGCTCGCTCTGGAAACACCATATATTTT.